The clone carrying this TCR beta chain was seen repeatedly, ten times or more. The antigen is unknown. Time point denoted: patch test 3, about 24 weeks after DPC sensitization. Noted treatment: therapeutic diphenylcyclopropenone sensitization with weekly scalp DPC. Unfractionated whole blood was the source of the extracted total RNA. Drawing of blood took place ahead of applying each patch test. TCRdb itself ran the RACE reads through MiXCR, one entry per CDR3 protein. The table records some 36,000 distinct CDR3 sequences, 9.5% of them present only once. This sample was taken from a study of human T cells and chemical hapten exposure. Study information: Researchers reported sensitizing a roughly 2 cm by roughly 2 cm upper inner arm skin site with 2% DPC.

Study results and limitations: Expanded TCR sets contained significantly more large CDR3 similarity clusters than controls. No alteration of TCRs above 1 in 1000 frequency was seen with DPC sensitization.

The CDR3 loop spans 15 amino acids. CDR1 and CDR2 (germline): SGHTA, FQGNSA. V gave up 2 bases and J gave up 9 bases; unmatched junction bases: 13. V gene TRBV7-2 combines with J gene TRBJ2-7, with 7 positions matching TRBD1. The material was whole blood, obtained in connection with sensitization to the hapten diphenylcyclopropenone (DPC). This receptor was identified in a man aged 50-60 years with alopecia areata. Some clones in this sample may be carry-over from other donors' samples. The DNA for the CDR3 is TGTGCCAGCAGCTTATCGACAGGGAACTTGGTCTTGCAGTACTTC. Translating gives CASSLSTGNLVLQYF.